Following are 18 T cell receptor beta chains from one sample sequenced in a study of blood T cell repertoires in COVID-19. Only in-frame clones appear in the TCRdb table, and some are missing; sequencing was by immunoSEQ multiplex PCR. The data hold 150,000 or so clones, with roughly 82% observed a single time. The source material was peripheral blood. The receptors derive from a woman aged 40 to 55 with COVID-19, enrolled during active disease.

A single count supports this clone. This chain uses TRBV28 with TRBJ1-1, with D tentatively TRBD1 (6 bases). Germline CDR1 reads MDHEN; CDR2 reads SYDVKM. V was clipped by 3 bases and J by 7 bases, with 9 bases between them. This CDR3 is 12 amino acids long. The CDR3 loop is CASSFRGNEAFF. In DNA, the CDR3 is TGTGCCAGCAGTTTTAGGGGGAATGAAGCTTTCTTT.

The chain has TRBV18 and TRBJ2-5, with TRBD1 matching over 12 bases. This CDR3 has 18 residues. The germline gives CDR1 KGHSH, CDR2 LQKENI. V lost 4 bases, J lost 5 bases, and 14 bases stayed unmatched. This chain's CDR3 is CASSQFPIGTGGKETQYF. The CDR3 DNA reads as TGTGCCAGCTCACAGTTCCCCATCGGGACAGGGGGCAAGGAGACCCAGTACTTC.

The genes are TRBV18 and TRBJ1-1; the match to TRBD1 covers 7 bases. The germline gives CDR1 KGHSH, CDR2 LQKENI. The CDR3 contains 17 residues. The ends lost 3 bases at V and 6 bases at J; junction bases unmatched: 16. This CDR3 is CASSPALLAGGKAEAFF. CDR3 nucleotide sequence: TGTGCCAGCTCACCTGCCCTATTGGCAGGGGGGAAGGCTGAAGCTTTCTTT.

This chain uses TRBV7-8 with TRBJ2-5; D not certain. This CDR3 is 11 amino acids long. Deletions cut 5 bases from V and 5 bases from J, with 6 bases between. CDR1 is SGHVS and CDR2 is FQNEAQ in the germline V gene. Here the CDR3 reads CASSPRETQYF. The CDR3, as DNA: TGTGCCAGCAGCCCCAGGGAGACCCAGTACTTC. Full variable domain (outside the CDR3, taken from reference TRBV7-8 and TRBJ2-5): GAGVSQSPRYKVAKRGQDVALRCDPISGHVSLFWYQQALGQGPEFLTYFQNEAQLDKSGLPSDRFFAERPEGSVSTLKIQRTQQEDSAVYLCASSPRETQYFGPGTRLLVL.

The table lists this clone with a few counts. The V call is TRBV9, the J call TRBJ2-5; 9 bases agree with TRBD2. V shed 0 bases, J shed 7 bases, and the junction held 10 bases outside the gene matches. The CDR3 spans 16 residues. The V gene's germline CDR1 is SGDLS and CDR2 YYNGEE. CDR3 DNA sequence: TGTGCCAGCAGCGTAGGGGGACTAGCCTCTGACGGGACCCAGTACTTC. Its translation: CASSVGGLASDGTQYF.

This chain links TRBV28 with TRBJ1-5; 7 nucleotides align to TRBD1. The CDR3 has 15 amino acids. V was clipped by 5 bases and J by 2 bases; unmatched bases: 6. Germline values: CDR1 MDHEN, CDR2 SYDVKM. This CDR3 is CASSHDREGNQPQHF. The DNA for the CDR3 is TGTGCCAGCAGTCATGACAGGGAGGGCAATCAGCCCCAGCATTTT.

The genes are TRBV19 and TRBJ2-2, with D tentatively TRBD1 (6 bases). The V gene lost 6 bases and the J gene lost 7 bases, with 21 bases spanning the gap. Germline values: CDR1 LNHDA, CDR2 SQIVND (reference sequence). The CDR3 spans 16 residues. The CDR3 region is CASSTPTGPRSGELFF. CDR3 DNA: TGTGCCAGTAGCACCCCCACAGGGCCCCGAAGCGGGGAGCTGTTTTTT.

The rearrangement links TRBV7-3 to TRBJ2-5, with 8 nucleotides matching TRBD1. Per germline, CDR1 SGHTA and CDR2 FQGTGA. The CDR3 covers 16 residues. V shed 2 bases, J shed 4 bases, and the junction held 9 bases outside the gene matches. The CDR3: CASSLAPQGARETQYF. In DNA, the CDR3 is TGTGCCAGCAGCTTAGCACCCCAGGGGGCGCGAGAGACCCAGTACTTC.

This chain connects TRBV27 to TRBJ2-1; no reliable D call. V was clipped by 6 bases and J by 0 bases, with 12 bases between them. CDR3 length: 15 amino acids. Germline V lookup: CDR1 MNHEY, CDR2 SMNVEV (reference sequence). As DNA, the CDR3 is TGTGCCAGCAGCCAAACCAGGATCTCCTACAATGAGCAGTTCTTC. Protein product: CASSQTRISYNEQFF.

V and J are TRBV5-5 and TRBJ1-3; 7 bases map to TRBD1. In germline, CDR1 is SGHKS, CDR2 YYEKEE (reference sequence). J was trimmed by 4 bases and V by 4 bases; bases with no gene match: 14. This CDR3 region has 17 residues. The CDR3 DNA is TGTGCCAGCAGCCCGGTTGAGTTTACAGGGGCCGGAAACACCATATATTTT. Amino acids: CASSPVEFTGAGNTIYF.

The V call is TRBV6-5, the J call TRBJ2-1, with 13 bases matching TRBD2. Germline V gives CDR1 MNHEY, CDR2 SVGAGI. V lost 4 bases and J lost 7; bases outside the gene matches: 7. The CDR3 sequence is 16 residues long. In DNA form, the CDR3 reads TGTGCCAGCAGTTTAGCCGGGACTAGCGGGACTAATGAGCAGTTCTTC. Its protein product is CASSLAGTSGTNEQFF.

V is TRBV19 and J is TRBJ1-4; the match to TRBD1 covers 7 bases. CDR1 and CDR2 (germline): LNHDA, SQIVND (reference sequence). V shed 4 bases, J shed 8 bases, and the junction held 7 bases outside the gene matches. CDR3 length: 14 amino acids. In DNA, the CDR3 is TGTGCCAGTAGTACGACAGGGTTTAAGGAAAAACTGTTTTTT. It yields the protein CASSTTGFKEKLFF.

This chain connects TRBV12-3 or TRBV12-4 to TRBJ2-7, with TRBD2 matching 9 bases. The CDR3 is 13 amino acids. V shed 3 bases, J shed 6 bases, and the junction held 3 bases outside the gene matches. CDR3 nucleotide sequence: TGTGCCAGCAGTTTGAAAGCGGGGGGCGAGCAGTACGTC. It encodes CASSLKAGGEQYV.

The chain couples TRBV5-1 to TRBJ2-1, with 7 bases that match TRBD2. J was trimmed by 2 bases and V by 4 bases; bases with no gene match: 9. This CDR3 region has 16 residues. Germline loops: CDR1 SGHRS, CDR2 YFSETQ. The CDR3 protein is CASSHHLAAPYNEQFF. The CDR3 DNA follows: TGCGCCAGCAGCCACCACCTAGCGGCCCCCTACAATGAGCAGTTCTTC.

The rearrangement links TRBV9 to TRBJ2-2; perhaps TRBD2 as D (6 bases). This CDR3 is built from 17 residues. CDR1 is SGDLS, CDR2 YYNGEE, per germline. V shed 0 bases and J shed 2 bases, with 14 bases lying between them. The CDR3 is CASSVARVAVNTGELFF. The CDR3 DNA reads TGTGCCAGCAGCGTAGCCAGGGTAGCGGTAAACACCGGGGAGCTGTTTTTT.

V usage is TRBV7-8 and J usage is TRBJ2-1, with TRBD1 identical over 9 bases. The CDR3 sequence is 14 residues long. Germline assignment: CDR1 SGHVS and CDR2 FQNEAQ. The J segment lost 14 bases and the V segment lost 8 bases, leaving 16 bases of the junction unmatched. The CDR3 DNA sequence: TGTGCCAGCGGCCCGGGACAGGGTTCGATTACGGAGTTCTTC. The encoded protein is CASGPGQGSITEFF.

V is TRBV5-1 and J is TRBJ2-7; D is unresolved. The V end was cut by 3 bases, the J end by 1 base, with 11 bases between. The CDR3 consists of 14 residues. The V gene's germline CDR1 is SGHRS and CDR2 YFSETQ. CDR3: CASSSGLGSYEQYF. Here the CDR3 DNA reads TGCGCCAGCAGCTCGGGTCTAGGTTCCTACGAGCAGTACTTC.

This chain uses TRBV12-3 or TRBV12-4 with TRBJ1-6, with no clear D. Deletions cut 3 bases from V and 12 bases from J, with 9 bases between. The CDR3 has 12 amino acids. CDR3 amino acids: CASSFLPGPLHF. Here the CDR3 DNA reads TGTGCCAGCAGTTTCTTGCCGGGACCCCTCCACTTT.